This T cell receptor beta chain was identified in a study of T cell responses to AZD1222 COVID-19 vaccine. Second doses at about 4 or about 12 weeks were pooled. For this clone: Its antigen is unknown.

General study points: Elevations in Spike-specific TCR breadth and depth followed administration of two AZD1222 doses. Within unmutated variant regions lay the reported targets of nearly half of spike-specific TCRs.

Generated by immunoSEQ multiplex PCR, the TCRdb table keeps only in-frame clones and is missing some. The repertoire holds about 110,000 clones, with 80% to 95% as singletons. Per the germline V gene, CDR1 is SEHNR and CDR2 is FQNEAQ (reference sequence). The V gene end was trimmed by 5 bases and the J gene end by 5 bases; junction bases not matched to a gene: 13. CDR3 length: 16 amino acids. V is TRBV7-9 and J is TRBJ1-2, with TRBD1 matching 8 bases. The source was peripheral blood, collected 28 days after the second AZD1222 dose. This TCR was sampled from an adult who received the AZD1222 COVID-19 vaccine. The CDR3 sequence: CASSPPTGQGIYGYTF. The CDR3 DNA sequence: TGTGCCAGCAGCCCACCGACAGGACAGGGTATATATGGCTACACCTTC.